This TCR beta chain was identified in a study of blood T cell repertoires in COVID-19. Overall study: Acute and convalescent COVID-19 samples came from the United States, Italy and Spain. The cDNA or gDNA used as material had been derived from T cells, B-cell-depleted T cells, or PBMCs.

Per the authors' pipeline: It was from reference gene primer amplification that nucleated cell counts were estimated. Repertoires were generated with immunoSEQ multiplex PCR, while TCRdb's copy carries only in-frame clones and drops some. That table furnishes V, J and clone size, whereas the DNA furnished D and trimming. The sample records some 200,000 clones, about 85% being singletons. This CDR3 region has 18 residues. Germline lookup yields CDR1 LNHDA and CDR2 SQIVND (reference sequence). J was trimmed by 2 bases and V by 6 bases; bases with no gene match: 10. The chain employs TRBV19 and TRBJ2-6; TRBD2 matches 10 bases. The sequenced material came from peripheral blood. The receptor was isolated from a man between 65 and 85 years old with acute or convalescent COVID-19. CDR3 in DNA: TGTGCCAGTAGCATTTTTGGGCTAGCGGGAGCTGGGGCCAACGTCCTGACTTTC. Its translation is CASSIFGLAGAGANVLTF.